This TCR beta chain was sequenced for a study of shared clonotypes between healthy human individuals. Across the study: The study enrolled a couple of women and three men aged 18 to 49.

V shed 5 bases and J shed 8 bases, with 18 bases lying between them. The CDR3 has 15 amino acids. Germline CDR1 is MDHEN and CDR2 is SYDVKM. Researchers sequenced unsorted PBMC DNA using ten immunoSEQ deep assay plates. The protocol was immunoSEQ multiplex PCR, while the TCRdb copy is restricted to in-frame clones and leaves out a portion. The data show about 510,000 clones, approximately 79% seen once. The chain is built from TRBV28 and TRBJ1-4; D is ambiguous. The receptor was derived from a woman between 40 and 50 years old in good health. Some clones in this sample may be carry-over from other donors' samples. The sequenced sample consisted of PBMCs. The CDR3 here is CASSPKGAPKEKLFF. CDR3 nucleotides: TGTGCCAGCAGTCCCAAGGGCGCACCGAAGGAAAAACTGTTTTTT.